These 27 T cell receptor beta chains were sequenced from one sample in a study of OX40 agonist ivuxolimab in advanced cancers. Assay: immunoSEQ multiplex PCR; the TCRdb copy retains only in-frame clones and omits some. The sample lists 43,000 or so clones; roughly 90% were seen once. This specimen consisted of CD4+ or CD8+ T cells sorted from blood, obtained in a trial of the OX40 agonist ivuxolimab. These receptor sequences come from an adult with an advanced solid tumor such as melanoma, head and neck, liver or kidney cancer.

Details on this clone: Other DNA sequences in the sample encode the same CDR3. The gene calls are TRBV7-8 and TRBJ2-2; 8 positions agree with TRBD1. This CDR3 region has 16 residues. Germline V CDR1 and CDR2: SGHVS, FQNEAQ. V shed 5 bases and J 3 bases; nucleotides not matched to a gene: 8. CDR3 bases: TGTGCCAGCAGCCCTCGGACAGGGCGGGACACCGGGGAGCTGTTTTTT. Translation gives CASSPRTGRDTGELFF.

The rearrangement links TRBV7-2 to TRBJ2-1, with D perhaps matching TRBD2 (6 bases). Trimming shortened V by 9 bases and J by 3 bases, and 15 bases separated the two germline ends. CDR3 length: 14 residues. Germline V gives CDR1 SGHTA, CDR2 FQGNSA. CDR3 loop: CASSSGTYYNEQFF. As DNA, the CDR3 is TGTGCCAGTTCCTCCGGGACTTACTACAATGAGCAGTTCTTC.

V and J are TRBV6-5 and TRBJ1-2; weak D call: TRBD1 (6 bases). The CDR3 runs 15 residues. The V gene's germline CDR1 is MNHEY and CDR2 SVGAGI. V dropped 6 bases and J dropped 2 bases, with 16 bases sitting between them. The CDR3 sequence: CASSRTRQANYGYTF. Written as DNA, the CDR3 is TGTGCCAGCAGCCGAACAAGACAGGCCAACTATGGCTACACCTTC.

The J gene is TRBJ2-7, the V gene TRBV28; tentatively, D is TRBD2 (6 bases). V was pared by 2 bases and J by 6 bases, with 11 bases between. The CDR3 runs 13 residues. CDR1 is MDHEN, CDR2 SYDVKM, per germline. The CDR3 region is CASSLGGVGEQYF. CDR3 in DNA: TGTGCCAGCAGTTTAGGAGGGGTCGGCGAGCAGTACTTC.

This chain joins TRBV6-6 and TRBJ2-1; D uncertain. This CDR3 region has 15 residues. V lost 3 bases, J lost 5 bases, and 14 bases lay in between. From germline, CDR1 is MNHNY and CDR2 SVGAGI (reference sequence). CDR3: CASSYQSRSNNEQFF. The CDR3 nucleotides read TGTGCCAGCAGTTATCAATCTAGATCCAACAATGAGCAGTTCTTC.

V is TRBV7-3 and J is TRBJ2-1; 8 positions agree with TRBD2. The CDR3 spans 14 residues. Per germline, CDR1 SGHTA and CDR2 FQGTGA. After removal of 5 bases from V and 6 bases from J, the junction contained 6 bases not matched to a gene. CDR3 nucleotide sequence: TGTGCCAGCAGCCATGGGACTAGTAGCAATGAGCAGTTCTTC. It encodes CASSHGTSSNEQFF.

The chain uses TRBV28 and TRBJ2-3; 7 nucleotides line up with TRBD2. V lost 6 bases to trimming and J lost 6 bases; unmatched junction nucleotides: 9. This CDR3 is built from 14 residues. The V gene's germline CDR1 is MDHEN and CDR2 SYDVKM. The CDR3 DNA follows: TGTGCCAGCAGCATGGGCGGGAGTCTGGATACGCAGTATTTT. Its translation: CASSMGGSLDTQYF.

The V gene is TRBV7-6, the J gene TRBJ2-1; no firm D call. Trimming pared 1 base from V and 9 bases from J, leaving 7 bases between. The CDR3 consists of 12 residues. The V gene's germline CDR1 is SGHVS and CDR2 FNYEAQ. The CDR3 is CASSLVGAEQFF. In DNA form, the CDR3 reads TGTGCCAGCAGCTTAGTTGGTGCTGAGCAGTTCTTC.

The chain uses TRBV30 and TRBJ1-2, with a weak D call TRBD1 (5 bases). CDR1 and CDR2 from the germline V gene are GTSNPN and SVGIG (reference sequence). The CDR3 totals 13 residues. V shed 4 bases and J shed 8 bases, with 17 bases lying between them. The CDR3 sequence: CAWNPGRGLGYTF. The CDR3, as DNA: TGTGCCTGGAACCCGGGCCGGGGACTAGGCTACACCTTC.

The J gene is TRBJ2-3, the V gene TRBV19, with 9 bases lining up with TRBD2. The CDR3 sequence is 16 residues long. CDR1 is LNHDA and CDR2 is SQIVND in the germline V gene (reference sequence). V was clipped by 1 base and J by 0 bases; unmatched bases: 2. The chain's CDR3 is CASSIGLAVSTDTQYF. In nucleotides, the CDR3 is TGTGCCAGTAGTATAGGACTAGCGGTTAGCACAGATACGCAGTATTTT.

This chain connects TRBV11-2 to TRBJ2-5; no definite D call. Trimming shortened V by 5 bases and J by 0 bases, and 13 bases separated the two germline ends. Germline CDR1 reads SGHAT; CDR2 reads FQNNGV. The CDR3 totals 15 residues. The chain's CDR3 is CASSATLGYQETQYF. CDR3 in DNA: TGTGCCAGCAGCGCAACCCTAGGTTACCAAGAGACCCAGTACTTC. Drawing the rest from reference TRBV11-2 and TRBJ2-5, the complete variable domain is EAGVAQSPRYKIIEKRQSVAFWCNPISGHATLYWYQQILGQGPKLLIQFQNNGVVDDSQLPKDRFSAERLKGVDSTLKIQPAKLEDSAVYLCASSATLGYQETQYFGPGTRLLVL.

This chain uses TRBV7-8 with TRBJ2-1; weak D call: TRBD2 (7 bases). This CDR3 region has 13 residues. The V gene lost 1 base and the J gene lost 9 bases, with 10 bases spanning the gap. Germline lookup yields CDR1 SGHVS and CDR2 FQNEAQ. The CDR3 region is CASSLVRGGEQFF. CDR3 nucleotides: TGTGCCAGCAGCTTAGTGAGGGGGGGTGAGCAGTTCTTC.

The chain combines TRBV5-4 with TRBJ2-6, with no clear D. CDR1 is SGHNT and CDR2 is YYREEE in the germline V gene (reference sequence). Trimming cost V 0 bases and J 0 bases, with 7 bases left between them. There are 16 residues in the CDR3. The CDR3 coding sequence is TGTGCCAGCAGCTTGGGTTCTAGCTCTGGGGCCAACGTCCTGACTTTC. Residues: CASSLGSSSGANVLTF.

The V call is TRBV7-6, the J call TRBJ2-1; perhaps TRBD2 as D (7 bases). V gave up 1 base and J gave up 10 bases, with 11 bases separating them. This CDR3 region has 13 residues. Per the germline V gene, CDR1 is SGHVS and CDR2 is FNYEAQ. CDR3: CASSLGGGLEQFF. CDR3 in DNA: TGTGCCAGCAGCTTAGGGGGGGGCCTAGAGCAGTTCTTC. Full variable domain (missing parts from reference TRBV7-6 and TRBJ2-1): GAGVSQSPRYKVTKRGQDVALRCDPISGHVSLYWYRQALGQGPEFLTYFNYEAQQDKSGLPNDRFSAERPEGSISTLTIQRTEQRDSAMYRCASSLGGGLEQFFGPGTRLTVL.

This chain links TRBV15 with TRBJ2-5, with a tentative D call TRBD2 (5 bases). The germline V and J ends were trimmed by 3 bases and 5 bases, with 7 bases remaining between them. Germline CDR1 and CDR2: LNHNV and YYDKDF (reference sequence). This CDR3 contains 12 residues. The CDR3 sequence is CATSRRVETQYF. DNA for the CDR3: TGTGCCACCAGCAGGCGGGTGGAGACCCAGTACTTC.

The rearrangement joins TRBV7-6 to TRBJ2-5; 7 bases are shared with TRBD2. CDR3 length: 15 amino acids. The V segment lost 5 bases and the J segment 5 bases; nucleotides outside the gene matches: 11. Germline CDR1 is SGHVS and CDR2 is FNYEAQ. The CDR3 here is CASSPLGGVGETQYF. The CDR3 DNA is TGTGCCAGCAGCCCCCTGGGAGGGGTGGGGGAGACCCAGTACTTC.

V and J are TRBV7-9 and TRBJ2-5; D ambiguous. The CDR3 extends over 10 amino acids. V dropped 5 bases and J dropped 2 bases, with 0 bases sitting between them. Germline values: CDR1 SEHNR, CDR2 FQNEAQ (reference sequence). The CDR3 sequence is CASSQETQYF. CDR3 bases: TGTGCCAGCAGCCAAGAGACCCAGTACTTC.

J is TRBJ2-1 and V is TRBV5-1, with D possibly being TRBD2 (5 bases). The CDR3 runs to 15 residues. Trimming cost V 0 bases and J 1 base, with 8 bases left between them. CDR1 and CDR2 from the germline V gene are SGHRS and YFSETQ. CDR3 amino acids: CASSLDPGSYNEQFF. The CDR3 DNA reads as TGCGCCAGCAGCTTGGACCCGGGGTCCTACAATGAGCAGTTCTTC.

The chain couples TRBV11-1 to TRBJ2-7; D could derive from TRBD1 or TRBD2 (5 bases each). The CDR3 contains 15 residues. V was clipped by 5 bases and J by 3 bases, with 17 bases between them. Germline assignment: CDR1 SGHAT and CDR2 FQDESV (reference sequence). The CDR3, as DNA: TGTGCCAGCAGCCTTGAGTGGGGGAATGGCTACGAGCAGTACTTC. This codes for CASSLEWGNGYEQYF.

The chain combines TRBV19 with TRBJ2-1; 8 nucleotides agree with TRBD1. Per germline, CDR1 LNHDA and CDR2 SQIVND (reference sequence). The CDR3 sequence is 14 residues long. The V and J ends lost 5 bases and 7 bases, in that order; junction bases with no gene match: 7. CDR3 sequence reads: CASSPRTGSNEQFF. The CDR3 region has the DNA TGTGCCAGTAGTCCCAGGACAGGGAGTAATGAGCAGTTCTTC.

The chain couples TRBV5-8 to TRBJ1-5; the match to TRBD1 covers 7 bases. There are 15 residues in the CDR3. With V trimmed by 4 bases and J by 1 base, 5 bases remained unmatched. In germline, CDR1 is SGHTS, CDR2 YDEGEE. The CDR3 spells CASSAGTASNQPQHF. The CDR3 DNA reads TGTGCCAGCAGCGCGGGGACAGCAAGCAATCAGCCCCAGCATTTT. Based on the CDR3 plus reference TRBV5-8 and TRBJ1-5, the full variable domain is EAGVTQSPTHLIKTRGQQATLRCSPISGHTSVYWYQQALGLGLQFLLWYDEGEERNRGNFPPRFSGRQFPNYSSELNVNALELEDSALYLCASSAGTASNQPQHFGDGTRLSIL.

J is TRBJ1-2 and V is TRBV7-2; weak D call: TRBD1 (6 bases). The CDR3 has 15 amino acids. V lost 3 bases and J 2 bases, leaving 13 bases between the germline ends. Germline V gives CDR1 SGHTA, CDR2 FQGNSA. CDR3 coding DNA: TGTGCCAGCAGCTTCGCCGGGGGGGCGAACTATGGCTACACCTTC. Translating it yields CASSFAGGANYGYTF. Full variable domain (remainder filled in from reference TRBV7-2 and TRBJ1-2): GAGVSQSPSNKVTEKGKDVELRCDPISGHTALYWYRQSLGQGLEFLIYFQGNSAPDKSGLPSDRFSAERTGGSVSTLTIQRTQQEDSAVYLCASSFAGGANYGYTFGSGTRLTVV.

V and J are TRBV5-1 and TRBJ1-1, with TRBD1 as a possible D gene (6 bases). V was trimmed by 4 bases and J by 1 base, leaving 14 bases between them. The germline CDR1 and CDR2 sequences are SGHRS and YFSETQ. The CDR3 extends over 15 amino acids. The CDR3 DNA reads TGCGCCAGCAGCACCGTGGGGGCGAGGAACACTGAAGCTTTCTTT. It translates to CASSTVGARNTEAFF.

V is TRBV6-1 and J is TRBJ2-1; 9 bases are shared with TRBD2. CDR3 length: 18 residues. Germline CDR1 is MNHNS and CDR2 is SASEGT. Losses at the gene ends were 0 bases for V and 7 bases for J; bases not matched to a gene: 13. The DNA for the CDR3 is TGTGCCAGCAGTGAAGCGCGGGGCGGGAGGGCGACTATAAATGAGCAGTTCTTC. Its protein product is CASSEARGGRATINEQFF.

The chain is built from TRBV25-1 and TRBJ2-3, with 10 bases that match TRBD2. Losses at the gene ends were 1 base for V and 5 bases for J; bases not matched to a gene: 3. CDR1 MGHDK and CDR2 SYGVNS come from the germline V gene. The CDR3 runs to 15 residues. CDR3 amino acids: CASSESLAGVDTQYF. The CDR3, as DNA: TGTGCCAGCAGTGAATCGCTAGCGGGAGTAGATACGCAGTATTTT.

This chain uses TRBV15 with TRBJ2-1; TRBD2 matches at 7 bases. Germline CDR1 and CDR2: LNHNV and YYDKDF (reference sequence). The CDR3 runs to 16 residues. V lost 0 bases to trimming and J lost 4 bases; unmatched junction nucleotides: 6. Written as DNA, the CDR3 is TGTGCCACCAGCAGAGATGGAGCGGGAAGTTACAATGAGCAGTTCTTC. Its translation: CATSRDGAGSYNEQFF.

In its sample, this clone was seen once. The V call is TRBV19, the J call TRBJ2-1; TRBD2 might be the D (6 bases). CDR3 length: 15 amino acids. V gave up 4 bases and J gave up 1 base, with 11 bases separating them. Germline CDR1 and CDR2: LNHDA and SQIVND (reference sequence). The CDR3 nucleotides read TGTGCCAGTAGTAAACTAGCCGGGTCCTACAATGAGCAGTTCTTC. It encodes CASSKLAGSYNEQFF.